This T cell receptor beta chain was identified in a study of beta chain features in type 1 diabetes. Study-level results: Among patients with Type 1 diabetes, TCRB CDR3s were moderately but significantly shorter in every one of the four CD4+ subsets. There were fewer insertions and more deletions at the VDJ junctions of type 1 diabetes patients.

Purity of each sorted population was above 98%. Investigators reverse transcribed all isolated RNA, so they sequenced expressed TCRB transcripts. TCRdb keeps only in-frame clones here, not all; method: immunoSEQ multiplex PCR. The table records hundreds of thousands of clones, over 12% of them present only once. About this clone itself: The antigen is not known.

The sequence derives from a man younger than 30 with type 1 diabetes. Specimen: naive CD4+ T cells from blood.

CDR3 amino acids: CASSFRANTEAFF. In DNA, the CDR3 is TGTGCCAGCAGCTTTAGAGCGAACACTGAAGCTTTCTTT. The chain recombines TRBV7-9 with TRBJ1-1; no clear D gene. CDR3 length equals 13 residues. Deletions cut 3 bases from V and 1 base from J, with 6 bases between. Germline CDR1 SEHNR, CDR2 FQNEAQ (reference sequence).